The 7 T cell receptor beta chains below were found in one sample sequenced in a study of glioma-infiltrating T cells. Amplification of TCR alpha and beta CDR3 regions from RNA used iRepertoire nested multiplex PCR. TCRdb itself ran the multiplex PCR reads through MiXCR, one entry per CDR3 protein. The sample lists 150,000 to 200,000 distinct CDR3 sequences, roughly 32% occurring once. The source material was glioma tissue, nonneoplastic brain tissue, or PBMCs (not recorded which). The receptor set was obtained from a human donor with low-grade glioma or glioblastoma, undergoing nonglioma brain surgery, or in good health (not recorded which).

In this sample, this clonotype turned up many times. V gene TRBV20-1 combines with J gene TRBJ2-7, with 7 bases fitting TRBD1. The CDR3 runs to 16 residues. V lost 0 bases, J lost 2 bases, and 10 bases stayed unmatched. Germline CDR1 is DFQATT and CDR2 is SNEGSKA (reference sequence). CDR3 nucleotide sequence: TGCAGTGCTAGAGATCGAGGGCAGGGGGTTACCTACGAGCAGTACTTC. Translated, it gives CSARDRGQGVTYEQYF.

The table lists this clonotype with many counts. The chain is built from TRBV6-1 and TRBJ2-3, with a possible D match to TRBD2 (5 bases). From germline, CDR1 is MNHNS and CDR2 SASEGT. Between the trimmed V and J ends, which lost 3 bases and 2 bases, there was a span of 9 bases. The CDR3 consists of 14 residues. The DNA of the CDR3 is TGTGCCAGCAGTGATGAGGGAGACACAGATACGCAGTATTTT. Translation gives CASSDEGDTDTQYF.

This clonotype appeared once. J is TRBJ1-4 and V is TRBV5-1, with 9 nucleotides matching TRBD1. The V segment lost 4 bases and the J segment 5 bases; nucleotides outside the gene matches: 6. This CDR3 contains 15 residues. CDR1 is SGHRS and CDR2 is YFSETQ in the germline V gene. The CDR3 DNA sequence: TGCGCCAGCAGCCGAGATGGGACAGGGAATGAAAAACTGTTTTTT. This gives the protein CASSRDGTGNEKLFF.

This clonotype was seen a few times. This sequence joins TRBV5-5 and TRBJ2-1; 12 bases are a match to TRBD2. This CDR3 has 16 amino acids. Trimming at V came to 0 bases and at J to 12 bases, leaving 10 bases not matched to a gene. Germline V gives CDR1 SGHKS, CDR2 YYEKEE (reference sequence). This chain's CDR3 is CASSLVGLAGSEVQFF. CDR3 bases: TGTGCCAGCAGCTTGGTGGGACTAGCGGGTTCCGAGGTGCAGTTCTTC.

This clonotype has a count of ten or more. The chain joins TRBV28 to TRBJ2-1; TRBD1 or TRBD2 may be the D gene (5 bases each). Germline CDR1 is MDHEN and CDR2 is SYDVKM. This CDR3 spans 12 amino acids. Between the trimmed V and J ends, which lost 7 bases and 7 bases, there was a span of 11 bases. The CDR3 sequence: CASTGSENEQFF. The CDR3 DNA sequence: TGTGCCAGCACAGGGAGCGAAAATGAGCAGTTCTTC.

Many counts were recorded for this clonotype. The rearrangement uses TRBV20-1 and TRBJ2-1, with TRBD2 matching 7 bases. The length of the CDR3 is 13 residues. The germline gives CDR1 DFQATT, CDR2 SNEGSKA (reference sequence). V was clipped by 4 bases and J by 5 bases; unmatched bases: 5. In DNA form, the CDR3 reads TGCAGTGCTAATGGCGGGAGCCACAATGAGCAGTTCTTC. Translation gives CSANGGSHNEQFF.

This clonotype was observed a handful of times. The rearrangement uses TRBV11-3 and TRBJ1-2, with 9 bases fitting TRBD1. This CDR3 spans 17 amino acids. CDR1 is SGHNT, CDR2 YENEEA, per germline. V was pared by 2 bases and J by 4 bases, with 11 bases of the junction left unmatched. CDR3 sequence (DNA): TGTGCCAGCAGCTTAATGGGACAGGGCTCCTGGGGCTATGGCTACACCTTC. Translation gives CASSLMGQGSWGYGYTF.